This TCR beta chain was retrieved from a study of siplizumab effects on memory and regulatory T cells. Concerning this clone: As yet, its antigen is unknown.

General study points: Left unconfirmed was the suppressive function of proliferating Tregs from siplizumab cultures. The mean Treg-derived percentage of mappable alloreactive CD4+ clones was around 69% with siplizumab compared with 25% to 30% in controls.

Clones were sequenced by immunoSEQ multiplex PCR, and TCRdb holds only the in-frame ones, with some missing. The profile shows approximately 68,000 clones, 75% to 95% of them singletons. CDR1 is SNHLY, CDR2 FYNNEI, per germline. V was clipped by 3 bases and J by 7 bases; unmatched bases: 6. The CDR3 spans 15 residues. Specimen: CD8+ T cells sorted from blood. This TCR derives from a human donor in good health. The rearrangement uses TRBV2 and TRBJ1-4; 9 nucleotides align to TRBD1. As DNA, the CDR3 is TGTGCCAGCAGTGATGGACAGGGGTTGGGTGAAAAACTGTTTTTT. Its protein product is CASSDGQGLGEKLFF.